The clone carrying this TCR beta chain was found many times. Its target is not known. Trimming cost V 0 bases and J 3 bases, with 11 bases left between them. The CDR3 runs to 14 residues. The germline V gene has CDR1 DFQATT and CDR2 SNEGSKA (reference sequence). With template switching, a universal primer site was added, and the cDNA carried unique molecular identifiers. TCRdb analysed the 5' RACE reads with MiXCR anew, one entry per CDR3 protein. The table includes 420,000 or so distinct CDR3 sequences, approximately 17% detected once. This specimen comes from a study of identical twins. General study points: Insertion counts were lower in abundant cord blood beta clonotypes, a trend that memory repertoires did not show. Models predicted too little out-of-frame TCR alpha sharing in monozygotic twins.

This sequence was found in a man aged 45-60 years in good health. The chain employs TRBV20-1 and TRBJ1-1; D remains ambiguous. Sequences were obtained from naive T cells sorted from blood. The CDR3 DNA reads as TGCAGTGCTAGAGAGTCAAGGACCTACACTGAAGCTTTCTTT. Protein: CSARESRTYTEAFF.